This T cell receptor (beta chain) was identified in a study of cytomegalovirus exposure and HLA in healthy donors. Vbeta (60) and Jbeta (13) primers were used in the PCR. Here immunoSEQ multiplex PCR was the method, and the copy in TCRdb shows in-frame clones only, minus some. This repertoire shows about 37,000 clones, more than 80% found once; its top ten account for around a tenth. Concerning this clone: Its antigen remains unidentified.

The study, taken as a whole, reports: In a later analysis, TCR beta V- and J-gene trimming was associated with a missense DCLRE1C variant. Donors were assumed by presence/absence analyses to have roughly uniform sequencing depth. An analysis that came later showed most CMV-associated TCR beta chains appearing HLA-restricted.

Sequencing was performed on PBMCs. The receptor was isolated from a woman aged 35 to 49 in good health and CMV-seronegative.

CDR3 nucleotides: TGTGCCAGCAGCTTAGGGCCCAACGGGGAGCTGTTTTTT. Translation: CASSLGPNGELFF. This chain links TRBV7-6 with TRBJ2-2; D not resolved. This CDR3 spans 13 amino acids. Per the germline V gene, CDR1 is SGHVS and CDR2 is FNYEAQ. V was trimmed by 1 base and J by 7 bases, leaving 7 bases between them.